A selection of T cell receptor beta chains follows, all from one sample in a study of cytomegalovirus exposure and HLA in healthy donors. Method: immunoSEQ multiplex PCR; TCRdb's copy keeps in-frame clones and lacks some. The data contain about 110,000 clones, around 75% of them singletons. The material sequenced was PBMCs. The receptors come from a male donor in good health and CMV-seropositive. Both conserved end residues are part of each CDR3.

j_call v_call cdr3_aa
TRBJ2-3 TRBV6-6 CASSRFEQKTDTQYF
TRBJ1-1 TRBV18 CASSPLMVGTGDTEAFF
TRBJ2-3 TRBV10-3 CAIRFGLAGGRQGDTQYF
TRBJ1-2 TRBV4-1 CASSQDPTAANYGYTF
TRBJ2-1 TRBV29-1 CSVAGQGMWNEQFF
TRBJ2-1 TRBV6-5 CASSYKGRGIWFF
TRBJ1-1 TRBV18 CASSPPSGYTEAFF
TRBJ2-5 TRBV5-1 CASSTSNREETQYF
TRBJ1-5 TRBV18 CASSVGRDNQPQHF
TRBJ1-1 TRBV23-1 CARKSAQTGPNTEAFF
TRBJ2-3 TRBV10-3 CAISEIPGLAGTDTQYF